This TCR beta chain derives from a study of cytomegalovirus exposure and HLA in healthy donors. General study findings and limits: Sequencing likely produced, as an artifact, a cluster of highly shared sequence variants.

Comments on this clone: Antigen specificity is unknown.

PCR was performed using 60 Vbeta and 13 Jbeta primers. Generated by immunoSEQ multiplex PCR, the TCRdb table keeps only in-frame clones and is missing some. The table has about 76,000 clones, roughly 79% seen once. V lost 5 bases and J 0 bases, leaving 11 bases between the germline ends. CDR3 length: 15 amino acids. Germline loops: CDR1 SGHTA, CDR2 FQGNSA. This receptor was identified in a woman in her twenties or thirties in good health and CMV-seronegative. The specimen was PBMCs. V and J are TRBV7-2 and TRBJ2-1; maybe TRBD1 (5 bases). The CDR3 reads CASSRQQSSYNEQFF. CDR3 DNA sequence: TGTGCCAGCAGCCGACAGCAAAGCTCCTACAATGAGCAGTTCTTC.